Below are 21 T cell receptor beta chains sequenced from a single sample in a study of beta chain features in type 1 diabetes. Points from the study as a whole: TCRB CDR3s were moderately but significantly shorter in Type 1 diabetes patients in all four CD4+ subsets.

These TCRs are of unknown antigen specificity. The whole isolated RNA underwent reverse transcription, so sequencing captured expressed TCRB transcripts. Sequencing used immunoSEQ multiplex PCR; TCRdb keeps in-frame clones, though not all of them. The profile shows around 150,000 clones, roughly 60% of them singletons. Sequenced sample: naive CD4+ T cells from blood. Source of these receptors: a man aged 25 to 40 with type 1 diabetes.

The V call is TRBV5-1, the J call TRBJ1-2; TRBD1 is a possible D gene (6 bases). The CDR3 totals 13 residues. The V end was cut by 4 bases, the J end by 3 bases, with 10 bases between. In germline, CDR1 is SGHRS, CDR2 YFSETQ. The CDR3 coding sequence is TGCGCCAGCAGCGACGGGACATACTATGGCTACACCTTC. Its protein is CASSDGTYYGYTF.

The chain carries TRBV10-3 and TRBJ2-1, with 10 nucleotides matching TRBD2. Germline lookup yields CDR1 ENHRY and CDR2 SYGVKD. CDR3 size: 17 residues. The V gene end was trimmed by 2 bases and the J gene end by 0 bases; junction bases not matched to a gene: 4. In DNA form, the CDR3 reads TGTGCCATCAGTGAGGCTAGCGGGGGACGCTCCTACAATGAGCAGTTCTTC. This translates into CAISEASGGRSYNEQFF.

The rearrangement joins TRBV5-1 to TRBJ2-5; 8 nucleotides align to TRBD2. This CDR3 spans 13 amino acids. Germline trimming cut 7 bases from V and 4 bases from J; bases unmatched to any gene: 6. The germline gives CDR1 SGHRS, CDR2 YFSETQ. The DNA of the CDR3 is TGCGCCAGCGGCAGCGGGGGAGGAGAGACCCAGTACTTC. Amino acid sequence: CASGSGGGETQYF.

This clone showed up just a few times. The V gene is TRBV9, the J gene TRBJ2-3; a possible D gene is TRBD1 (6 bases). Trimming removed 3 bases from V and 4 bases from J, with 12 bases in between. The CDR3 sequence is 14 residues long. In germline, CDR1 is SGDLS, CDR2 YYNGEE. CDR3: CASSATGPPDTQYF. The CDR3 nucleotides read TGTGCCAGCAGCGCGACAGGCCCTCCAGATACGCAGTATTTT.

The CDR3 DNA follows: TGTGCCTGGAGTCGAATCAACACTGAAGCTTTCTTT. As protein: CAWSRINTEAFF. V and J are TRBV30 and TRBJ1-1; D is ambiguous. The CDR3 is 12 residues long. In germline, CDR1 is GTSNPN, CDR2 SVGIG (reference sequence). With 2 bases removed from V and 2 bases from J, the gap between germline ends came to 6 bases.

The chain has TRBV5-4 and TRBJ2-5, with 9 positions matching TRBD1. CDR1 is SGHNT and CDR2 is YYREEE in the germline V gene (reference sequence). The CDR3 has 15 residues. J was trimmed by 5 bases and V by 4 bases; bases with no gene match: 9. The CDR3 region is CASSATGQGEETQYF. DNA of the CDR3: TGTGCCAGCAGCGCAACGGGACAGGGCGAGGAGACCCAGTACTTC. Supplemented by reference TRBV5-4 and TRBJ2-5, the full variable domain reads ETGVTQSPTHLIKTRGQQVTLRCSSQSGHNTVSWYQQALGQGPQFIFQYYREEENGRGNFPPRFSGLQFPNYSSELNVNALELDDSALYLCASSATGQGEETQYFGPGTRLLVL.

This clone has more than one count but fewer than ten. The V gene is TRBV7-2, the J gene TRBJ2-7, with TRBD1 matching over 8 bases. After removal of 4 bases from V and 4 bases from J, the junction contained 3 bases not matched to a gene. Looked up from germline, CDR1 is SGHTA and CDR2 is FQGNSA. The CDR3 is 13 residues long. As DNA, the CDR3 is TGTGCCAGCAGCTGGACAGGGCGGTACGAGCAGTACTTC. It translates to CASSWTGRYEQYF.

The chain couples TRBV4-3 to TRBJ1-6; D remains unclear. Trimming left V 6 bases short and J 7 bases short, with 13 bases between. The CDR3 spans 14 residues. Germline-derived CDR1 and CDR2 are LGHNA and YSLEER. Written as DNA, the CDR3 is TGCGCCAGCAGTTCCGTGAGCCTAAATTCACCCCTCCACTTT. This codes for CASSSVSLNSPLHF.

The chain combines TRBV18 with TRBJ1-3, with D uncertain. CDR3 size: 14 residues. Germline V gene lookup returns CDR1 KGHSH and CDR2 LQKENI. Trimming shortened V by 3 bases and J by 2 bases, and 8 bases separated the two germline ends. The CDR3 DNA is TGTGCCAGCTCACCGGCCGGGGCTGGAAACACCATATATTTT. Protein sequence: CASSPAGAGNTIYF.

This clone was counted between two and nine times. Here the CDR3 reads CASSLNRPHGYTF. CDR3 bases: TGTGCCAGCAGTCTAAACCGGCCCCACGGCTACACCTTC. The gene calls are TRBV2 and TRBJ1-2; D gene unclear. CDR3 length equals 13 residues. Germline V gene data show CDR1 as SNHLY and CDR2 as FYNNEI. Trimming removed 5 bases from V and 8 bases from J, with 15 bases in between.

This clone was detected only a few times. The gene calls are TRBV18 and TRBJ1-2, with 10 bases that match TRBD1. Germline lookup yields CDR1 KGHSH and CDR2 LQKENI. V gave up 3 bases and J gave up 6 bases; unmatched junction bases: 7. The CDR3 runs to 15 residues. The CDR3 protein is CASSPGTGVYDGYTF. CDR3 nucleotides: TGTGCCAGCTCACCCGGGACAGGGGTTTATGATGGCTACACCTTC. Using reference TRBV18 and TRBJ1-2 for the parts outside the CDR3, the full variable domain is NAGVMQNPRHLVRRRGQEARLRCSPMKGHSHVYWYRQLPEEGLKFMVYLQKENIIDESGMPKERFSAEFPKEGPSILRIQQVVRGDSAAYFCASSPGTGVYDGYTFGSGTRLTVV.

The V gene is TRBV30, the J gene TRBJ2-7, with 7 positions matching TRBD1. This CDR3 contains 14 residues. The trim removed 2 bases at V and 3 bases at J, leaving 7 bases unmatched. Germline CDR1 GTSNPN, CDR2 SVGIG (reference sequence). CDR3 nucleotides: TGTGCCTGGAGTCCGGACAGGTTGGGCTACGAGCAGTACTTC. The encoded protein is CAWSPDRLGYEQYF.

This clone was counted only a few times. The chain employs TRBV9 and TRBJ2-3; the match to TRBD2 covers 8 bases. The ends lost 4 bases at V and 3 bases at J; junction bases unmatched: 7. In germline, CDR1 is SGDLS, CDR2 YYNGEE. This CDR3 contains 15 residues. CDR3 bases: TGTGCCAGCAGCACTAGCGGTGGCGCGACAGATACGCAGTATTTT. As protein: CASSTSGGATDTQYF.

The chain couples TRBV7-6 to TRBJ2-1; no reliable D call. Germline-derived CDR1 and CDR2 are SGHVS and FNYEAQ. The length of the CDR3 is 15 residues. With 1 base removed from V and 4 bases from J, the gap between germline ends came to 11 bases. The CDR3 sequence is CASSLEQAHYNEQFF. CDR3 in DNA: TGTGCCAGCAGCTTAGAGCAGGCCCATTACAATGAGCAGTTCTTC.

This clone showed up just a few times. The rearrangement joins TRBV7-9 to TRBJ2-3, with 8 bases identical to TRBD1. The CDR3 contains 13 residues. The germline V gene has CDR1 SEHNR and CDR2 FQNEAQ (reference sequence). V was clipped by 11 bases and J by 3 bases; unmatched bases: 7. CDR3 nucleotide sequence: TGTGCCTGCGACAGGGGAGGAACAGATACGCAGTATTTT. It translates to CACDRGGTDTQYF.

CDR3 loop: CASSRTNQPQHF. DNA of the CDR3: TGTGCCAGCAGTAGAACCAATCAGCCCCAGCATTTT. The chain is built from TRBV2 and TRBJ1-5; D is unresolved. Looked up from germline, CDR1 is SNHLY and CDR2 is FYNNEI. Deletions cut 5 bases from V and 3 bases from J, with 5 bases between. This CDR3 has 12 residues.

In this sample, this clone turned up a few times. This same CDR3 is encoded by further DNA sequences in the sample. V and J are TRBV7-9 and TRBJ2-7, with TRBD2 identical over 7 bases. CDR1 is SEHNR, CDR2 FQNEAQ, per germline (reference sequence). This CDR3 contains 12 residues. V shed 5 bases and J 4 bases; nucleotides not matched to a gene: 2. The DNA for the CDR3 is TGTGCCAGCAGCCCCGGGGGGTACGAGCAGTACTTC. Encoded protein: CASSPGGYEQYF.

This clone was observed a few times. This chain connects TRBV2 to TRBJ2-7, with 10 bases fitting TRBD2. CDR3 length equals 15 residues. The V segment lost 11 bases and the J segment 0 bases; nucleotides outside the gene matches: 10. Germline V gene data show CDR1 as SNHLY and CDR2 as FYNNEI. As DNA, the CDR3 is TGTGCCGGAACCGGGACTAGCGATACCTCCTACGAGCAGTACTTC. This encodes CAGTGTSDTSYEQYF.

The CDR3 reads CASSSDRGDHEQYF. Written as DNA, the CDR3 is TGTGCCAGCAGCTCCGACAGGGGAGACCACGAGCAGTACTTC. The chain recombines TRBV7-2 with TRBJ2-7, with 8 bases fitting TRBD1. With 4 bases clipped from V and 5 bases from J, the junction kept 7 bases outside the gene matches. The CDR3 is 14 residues long. The germline V gene encodes CDR1 SGHTA and CDR2 FQGNSA.

This clone was seen a few times. The genes are TRBV9 and TRBJ1-4; D is possibly TRBD1 (5 bases). The CDR3 loop spans 15 amino acids. V was trimmed by 4 bases and J by 0 bases, leaving 10 bases between them. CDR1 is SGDLS, CDR2 YYNGEE, per germline. CDR3 DNA: TGTGCCAGCAGCTTCGGGGCTGCAACTAATGAAAAACTGTTTTTT. Translating gives CASSFGAATNEKLFF.

The rearrangement joins TRBV10-3 to TRBJ2-7, with a tentative D call TRBD1 (6 bases). V was shortened by 2 bases and J by 4 bases, with 12 bases between the two germline ends. The CDR3 runs 14 residues. Germline loops: CDR1 ENHRY, CDR2 SYGVKD. CDR3 bases: TGTGCCATCAGTGAGGAGGGGGTATCTTACGAGCAGTACTTC. Residues: CAISEEGVSYEQYF.